This T cell receptor (beta chain) was recovered during a study of siplizumab effects on memory and regulatory T cells. Worth noting for this clone: Its cognate antigen is unknown.

Trimming shortened V by 0 bases and J by 2 bases, and 13 bases separated the two germline ends. The CDR3 consists of 16 residues. Germline-derived CDR1 and CDR2 are PRHDT and FYEKMQ (reference sequence). Around 10^5 TCR templates underwent assay in each sample. Only in-frame clones appear in the TCRdb table, and some are missing; sequencing was by immunoSEQ multiplex PCR. This sample carries about 64,000 clones, approximately 97% of them seen once, and the ten largest clones take more than 0.095%. Overall study findings and caveats: There was no confirmation of the suppressive function of proliferating Tregs from siplizumab cultures. Siplizumab significantly brought down the alloreactive sequences that trace back to unstimulated CD4+ memory cells.

This sequence originates from a human donor in good health. Material: naive CD8+ T cells sorted from blood. The chain is built from TRBV13 and TRBJ1-1; unclear D gene. The CDR3 loop reads CASSLGLGQPNTEAFF. CDR3 nucleotides: TGTGCCAGCAGCTTAGGCCTCGGGCAGCCTAACACTGAAGCTTTCTTT.